This TCR beta chain was sequenced in a study of shared clonotypes between healthy human individuals. About the research overall: Each donor's CD4 naive and CD4 memory cells filled three plates apiece, CD8 naive two, and CD8 memory one. Whole-study results and caveats: Non-shared clonotypes showed lower generation probabilities than clonotypes common to all four donors.

In regard to this clone: Its cognate antigen is unknown. Different DNA sequences within this sample yield the same CDR3.

TCRdb keeps only in-frame clones here, not all; method: immunoSEQ multiplex PCR. The data contain approximately 2,300,000 clones, 92% of them singletons. This sequence originates from a man aged 18-30 years in good health. Some clones in this sample may be carry-over from other donors' samples. Material: naive CD4+ T cells from PBMCs. Subset defined: CD45RA+ positively selected.

CDR3 coding DNA: TGTGCCAGCAGCTTCGGTAGCGGGAGCTCCTACAATGAGCAGTTCTTC. This gives the protein CASSFGSGSSYNEQFF. The gene calls are TRBV7-2 and TRBJ2-1; 9 nucleotides agree with TRBD2. V lost 3 bases to trimming and J lost 0 bases; unmatched junction nucleotides: 3. Per the germline V gene, CDR1 is SGHTA and CDR2 is FQGNSA. The CDR3 runs 16 residues.